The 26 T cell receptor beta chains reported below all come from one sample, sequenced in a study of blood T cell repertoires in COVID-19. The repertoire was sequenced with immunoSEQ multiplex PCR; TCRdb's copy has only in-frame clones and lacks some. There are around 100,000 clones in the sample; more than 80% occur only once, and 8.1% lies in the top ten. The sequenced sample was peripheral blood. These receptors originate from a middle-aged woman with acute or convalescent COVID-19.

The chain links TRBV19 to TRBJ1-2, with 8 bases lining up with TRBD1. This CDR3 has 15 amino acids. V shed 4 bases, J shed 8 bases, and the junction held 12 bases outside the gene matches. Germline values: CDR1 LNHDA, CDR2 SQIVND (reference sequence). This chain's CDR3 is CASSNPGQGVGGYTF. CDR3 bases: TGTGCCAGTAGTAACCCAGGACAGGGAGTGGGAGGCTACACCTTC.

The CDR3, as DNA: TGTGCCAGCAGTGAACAGGGTCAGCCCCAGCATTTT. Residues: CASSEQGQPQHF. The chain links TRBV2 to TRBJ1-5; perhaps TRBD1 as D (5 bases). Trimming stripped 2 bases from V and 6 bases from J, with 5 bases between. The CDR3 runs to 12 residues. Germline V gene data show CDR1 as SNHLY and CDR2 as FYNNEI.

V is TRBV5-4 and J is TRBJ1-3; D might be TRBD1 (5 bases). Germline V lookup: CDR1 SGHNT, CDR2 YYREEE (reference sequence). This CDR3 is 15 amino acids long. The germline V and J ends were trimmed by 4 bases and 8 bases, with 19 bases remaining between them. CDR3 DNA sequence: TGTGCCAGCAGCCAGGGAGCTGTCGGGGGGGACACCATATATTTT. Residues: CASSQGAVGGDTIYF.

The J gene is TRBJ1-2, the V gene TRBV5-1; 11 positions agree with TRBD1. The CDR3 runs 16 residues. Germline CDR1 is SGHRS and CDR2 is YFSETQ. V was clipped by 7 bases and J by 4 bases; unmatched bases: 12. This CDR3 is CASPGQGAGDSYGYTF. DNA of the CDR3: TGCGCCAGCCCCGGACAGGGGGCAGGAGATAGCTATGGCTACACCTTC.

This chain's CDR3 is CASSPSSVNTGELFF. The CDR3 DNA is TGTGCCAGTAGTCCGTCTAGCGTGAACACCGGGGAGCTGTTTTTT. The chain recombines TRBV19 with TRBJ2-2; maybe TRBD2 (6 bases). The CDR3 has 15 amino acids. V dropped 5 bases and J dropped 1 base, with 11 bases sitting between them. CDR1 and CDR2 (germline): LNHDA, SQIVND (reference sequence).

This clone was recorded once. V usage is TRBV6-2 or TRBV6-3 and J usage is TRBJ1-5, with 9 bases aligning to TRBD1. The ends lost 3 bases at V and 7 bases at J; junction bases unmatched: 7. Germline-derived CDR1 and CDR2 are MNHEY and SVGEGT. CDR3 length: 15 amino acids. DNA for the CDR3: TGTGCCAGCAGTTATGACACGGGACAGGGACAGCCCCAGCATTTT. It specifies CASSYDTGQGQPQHF.

CDR3 region: CASSGTGGSSYNEQFF. The CDR3 bases are TGTGCCAGCAGTGGGACAGGGGGGAGCTCCTACAATGAGCAGTTCTTC. The chain recombines TRBV25-1 with TRBJ2-1; 10 nucleotides agree with TRBD1. This CDR3 is built from 16 residues. The junction had 3 bases not matched to a gene; V was cut back by 4 bases and J by 0 bases. Per germline, CDR1 MGHDK and CDR2 SYGVNS.

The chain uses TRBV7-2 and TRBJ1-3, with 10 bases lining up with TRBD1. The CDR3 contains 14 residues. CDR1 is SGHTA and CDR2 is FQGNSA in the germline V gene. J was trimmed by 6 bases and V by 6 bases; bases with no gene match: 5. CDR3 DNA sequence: TGTGCCAGCAGTTCCGACAGGGGGCTAAACACCATATATTTT. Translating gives CASSSDRGLNTIYF.

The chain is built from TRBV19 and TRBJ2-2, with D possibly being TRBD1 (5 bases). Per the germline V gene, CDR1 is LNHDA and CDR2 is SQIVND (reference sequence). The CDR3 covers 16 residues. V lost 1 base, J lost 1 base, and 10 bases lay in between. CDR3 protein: CASSIVQGLNTGELFF. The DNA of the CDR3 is TGTGCCAGTAGTATAGTTCAGGGCTTGAACACCGGGGAGCTGTTTTTT.

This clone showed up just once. This CDR3 reads CASSSRPDSRYGYTF. The CDR3 DNA reads as TGTGCCAGCAGCTCCCGACCTGACAGTCGATATGGCTACACCTTC. The genes are TRBV2 and TRBJ1-2; TRBD1 might be the D (5 bases). The CDR3 has 15 residues. The germline V gene encodes CDR1 SNHLY and CDR2 FYNNEI. The germline V and J ends were trimmed by 6 bases and 5 bases, with 19 bases remaining between them.

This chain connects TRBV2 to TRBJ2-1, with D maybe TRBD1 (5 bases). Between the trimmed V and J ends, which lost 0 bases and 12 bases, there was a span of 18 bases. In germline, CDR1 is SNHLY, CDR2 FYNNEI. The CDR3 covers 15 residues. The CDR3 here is CASSEAQTAYPLQFF. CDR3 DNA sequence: TGTGCCAGCAGTGAAGCTCAGACAGCTTATCCCTTGCAGTTCTTC.

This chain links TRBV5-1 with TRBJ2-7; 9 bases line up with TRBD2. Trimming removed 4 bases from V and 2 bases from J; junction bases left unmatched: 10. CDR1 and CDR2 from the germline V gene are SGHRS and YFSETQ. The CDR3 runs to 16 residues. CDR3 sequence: CASSLRRSGGTYEQYF. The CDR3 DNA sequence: TGCGCCAGCAGCCTCCGTCGTAGCGGGGGAACCTACGAGCAGTACTTC.

The CDR3 bases are TGTGCCAGCAGCGACGGACTAGACGGAGGGACGGGTGAAAAACTGTTTTTT. Translation gives CASSDGLDGGTGEKLFF. The rearrangement uses TRBV9 and TRBJ1-4; D is perhaps TRBD1 (5 bases). The ends were cut back, 3 bases at V and 7 bases at J, with 22 bases in the middle. Germline V CDR1 and CDR2: SGDLS, YYNGEE. The length of the CDR3 is 17 residues.

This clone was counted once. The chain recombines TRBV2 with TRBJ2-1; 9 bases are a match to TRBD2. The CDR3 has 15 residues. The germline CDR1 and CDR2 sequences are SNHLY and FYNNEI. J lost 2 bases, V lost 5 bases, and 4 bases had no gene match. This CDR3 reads CASSFLAGAYNEQFF. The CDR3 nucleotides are TGTGCCAGCAGTTTCTTAGCGGGGGCCTACAATGAGCAGTTCTTC.

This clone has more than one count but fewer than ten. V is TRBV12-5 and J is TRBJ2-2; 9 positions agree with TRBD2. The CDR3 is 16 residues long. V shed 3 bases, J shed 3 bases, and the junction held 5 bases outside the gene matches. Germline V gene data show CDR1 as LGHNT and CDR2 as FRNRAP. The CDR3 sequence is CASGFAGGDHTGELFF. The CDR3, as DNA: TGTGCTAGTGGTTTTGCGGGGGGGGATCACACCGGGGAGCTGTTTTTT. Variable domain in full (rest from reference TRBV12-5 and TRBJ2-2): DARVTQTPRHKVTEMGQEVTMRCQPILGHNTVFWYRQTMMQGLELLAYFRNRAPLDDSGMPKDRFSAEMPDATLATLKIQPSEPRDSAVYFCASGFAGGDHTGELFFGEGSRLTVL.

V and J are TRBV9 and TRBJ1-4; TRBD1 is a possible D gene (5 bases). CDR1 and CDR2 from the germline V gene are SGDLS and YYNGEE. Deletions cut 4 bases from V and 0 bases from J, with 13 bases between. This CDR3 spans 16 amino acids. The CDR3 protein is CASSLGRQSTNEKLFF. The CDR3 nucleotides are TGTGCCAGCAGCCTCGGCCGACAGTCAACTAATGAAAAACTGTTTTTT.

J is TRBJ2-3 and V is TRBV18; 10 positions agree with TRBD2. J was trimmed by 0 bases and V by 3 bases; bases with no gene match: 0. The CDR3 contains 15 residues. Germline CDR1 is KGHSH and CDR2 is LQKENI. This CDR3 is CASSPTSGSTDTQYF. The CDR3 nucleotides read TGTGCCAGCTCACCGACTAGCGGGAGCACAGATACGCAGTATTTT.

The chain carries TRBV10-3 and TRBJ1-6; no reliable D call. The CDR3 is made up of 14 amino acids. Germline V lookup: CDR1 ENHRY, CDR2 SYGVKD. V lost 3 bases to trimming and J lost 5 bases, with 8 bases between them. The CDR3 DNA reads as TGTGCCATCAGTGACCCCGCTAATAATTCACCCCTCCACTTT. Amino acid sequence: CAISDPANNSPLHF.

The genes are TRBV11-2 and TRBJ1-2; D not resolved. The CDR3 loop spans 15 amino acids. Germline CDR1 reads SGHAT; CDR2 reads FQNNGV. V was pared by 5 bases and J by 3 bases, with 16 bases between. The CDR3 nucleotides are TGTGCCAGCAGCCCGAGGAGGTCCGGGGACTATGGCTACACCTTC. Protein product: CASSPRRSGDYGYTF.

Written as DNA, the CDR3 is TGTGCCAGCAGACCCGTGGGAGGGAGCTATGGCTACACCTTC. It specifies CASRPVGGSYGYTF. The genes are TRBV6-5 and TRBJ1-2, with D uncertain. CDR1 MNHEY and CDR2 SVGAGI come from the germline V gene. V lost 6 bases and J lost 4, with 15 bases in between. The CDR3 sequence is 14 residues long.

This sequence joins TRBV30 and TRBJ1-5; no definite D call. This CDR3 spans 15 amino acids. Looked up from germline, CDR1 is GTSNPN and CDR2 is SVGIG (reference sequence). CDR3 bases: TGTGCAATAACGATAGCGGGAGCCACAAATCAGCCCCAGCATTTT. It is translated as CAITIAGATNQPQHF. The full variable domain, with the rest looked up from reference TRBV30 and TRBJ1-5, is SQTIHQWPATLVQPVGSPLSLECTVEGTSNPNLYWYRQAAGRGLQLLFYSVGIGQISSEVPQNLSASRPQDRQFILSSKKLLLSDSGFYLCAITIAGATNQPQHFGDGTRLSIL.

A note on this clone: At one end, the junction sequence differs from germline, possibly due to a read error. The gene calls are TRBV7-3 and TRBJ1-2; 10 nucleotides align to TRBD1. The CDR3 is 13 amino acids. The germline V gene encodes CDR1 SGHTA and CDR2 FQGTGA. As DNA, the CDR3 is TGTGCCAGCAGCCCACAGGACAGGGGGGTCTGGTCCTTC. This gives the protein CASSPQDRGVWSF.

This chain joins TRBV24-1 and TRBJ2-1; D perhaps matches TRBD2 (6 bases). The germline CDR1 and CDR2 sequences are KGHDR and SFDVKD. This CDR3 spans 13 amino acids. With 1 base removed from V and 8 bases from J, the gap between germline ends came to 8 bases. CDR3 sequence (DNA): TGTGCCACCAGTGATTTTACGGGAGATGAGCAGTTCTTC. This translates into CATSDFTGDEQFF.

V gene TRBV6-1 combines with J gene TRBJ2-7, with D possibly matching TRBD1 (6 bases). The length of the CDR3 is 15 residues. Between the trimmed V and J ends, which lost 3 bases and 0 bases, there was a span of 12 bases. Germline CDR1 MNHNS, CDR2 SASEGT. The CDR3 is CASSDWGQVSYEQYF. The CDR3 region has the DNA TGTGCCAGCAGTGATTGGGGGCAGGTCTCCTACGAGCAGTACTTC.

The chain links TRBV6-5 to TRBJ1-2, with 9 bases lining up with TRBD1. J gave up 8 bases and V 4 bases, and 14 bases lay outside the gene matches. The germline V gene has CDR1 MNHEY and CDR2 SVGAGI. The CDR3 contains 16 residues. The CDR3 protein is CASSWGQTGGNRGYTF. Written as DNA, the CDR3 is TGTGCCAGCAGTTGGGGCCAGACAGGGGGTAATCGGGGCTACACCTTC.

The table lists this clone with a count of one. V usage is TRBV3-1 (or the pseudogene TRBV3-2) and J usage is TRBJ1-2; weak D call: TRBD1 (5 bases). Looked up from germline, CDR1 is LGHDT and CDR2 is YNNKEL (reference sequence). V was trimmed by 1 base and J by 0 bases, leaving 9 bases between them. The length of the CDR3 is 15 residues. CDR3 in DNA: TGTGCCAGCAGCCAAGGGTTAGGGGCTAACTATGGCTACACCTTC. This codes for CASSQGLGANYGYTF.